This TCR beta chain originates from a study of blood T cell repertoires in COVID-19. Study-wide background: Donors in the United States, Italy and Spain gave samples during acute or convalescent COVID-19. Sources were T cells, B-cell-depleted T cells, or PBMCs; the material itself was cDNA or gDNA.

Trimming left V 4 bases short and J 2 bases short, with 15 bases between. The CDR3 covers 15 residues. Germline V gene data show CDR1 as SGDLS and CDR2 as YYNGEE. Per the authors' pipeline: Cell counts per sample came from amplifying reference gene primers. Some clones are missing from TCRdb's copy, which holds only in-frame ones; the method was immunoSEQ multiplex PCR. D and trimming come from the DNA, and the V and J calls and clone size come from that table. The repertoire includes 110,000 or so clones, approximately 90% of them detected once, and around 8.4% sits in the top ten. V usage is TRBV9 and J usage is TRBJ1-1; D might be TRBD1 (5 bases). Sequenced input: peripheral blood. The source is a woman in her 70s who had recovered from COVID-19. CDR3 nucleotide sequence: TGTGCCAGCAGCCCCTTCAGGGTTGCCAACACTGAAGCTTTCTTT. This codes for CASSPFRVANTEAFF.